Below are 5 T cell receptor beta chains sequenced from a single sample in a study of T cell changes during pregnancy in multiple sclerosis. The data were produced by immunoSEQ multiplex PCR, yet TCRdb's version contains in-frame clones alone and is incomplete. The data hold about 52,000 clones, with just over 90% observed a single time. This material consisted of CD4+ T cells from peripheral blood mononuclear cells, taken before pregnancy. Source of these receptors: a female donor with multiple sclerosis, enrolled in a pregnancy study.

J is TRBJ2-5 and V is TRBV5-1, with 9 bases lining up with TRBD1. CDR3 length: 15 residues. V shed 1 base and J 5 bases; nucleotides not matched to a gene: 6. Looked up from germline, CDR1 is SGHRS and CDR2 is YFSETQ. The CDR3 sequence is CASSLMGQGSETQYF. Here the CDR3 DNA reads TGCGCCAGCAGCTTGATGGGACAGGGTTCGGAGACCCAGTACTTC.

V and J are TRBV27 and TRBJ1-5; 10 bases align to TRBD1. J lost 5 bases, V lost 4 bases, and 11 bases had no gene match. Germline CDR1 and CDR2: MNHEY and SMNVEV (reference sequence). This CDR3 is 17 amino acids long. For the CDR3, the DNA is TGTGCCAGCAGTTCAGGGTCCGGGACAGGGGTCGATCAGCCCCAGCATTTT. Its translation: CASSSGSGTGVDQPQHF.

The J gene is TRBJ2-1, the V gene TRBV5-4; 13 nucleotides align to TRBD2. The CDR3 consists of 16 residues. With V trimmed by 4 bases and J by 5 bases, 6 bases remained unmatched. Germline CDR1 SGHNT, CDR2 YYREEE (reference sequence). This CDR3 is CASSRPTSGGNNEQFF. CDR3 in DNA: TGTGCCAGCAGCAGACCGACTAGCGGGGGGAACAATGAGCAGTTCTTC.

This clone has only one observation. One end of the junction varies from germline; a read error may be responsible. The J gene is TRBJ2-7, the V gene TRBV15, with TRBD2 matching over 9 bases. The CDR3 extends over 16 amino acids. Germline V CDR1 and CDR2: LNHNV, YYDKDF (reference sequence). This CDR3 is CATSETTGTSHQGVSF. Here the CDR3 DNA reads TGTGCCACCAGCGAAACCACCGGGACTAGCCACCAGGGCGTTAGCTTC.

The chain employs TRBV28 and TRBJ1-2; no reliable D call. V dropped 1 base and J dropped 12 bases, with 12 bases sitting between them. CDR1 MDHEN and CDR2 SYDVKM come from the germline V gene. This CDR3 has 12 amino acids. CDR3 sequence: CASSLLSGFDTF. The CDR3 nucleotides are TGTGCCAGCAGTTTATTATCGGGGTTTGACACCTTC.